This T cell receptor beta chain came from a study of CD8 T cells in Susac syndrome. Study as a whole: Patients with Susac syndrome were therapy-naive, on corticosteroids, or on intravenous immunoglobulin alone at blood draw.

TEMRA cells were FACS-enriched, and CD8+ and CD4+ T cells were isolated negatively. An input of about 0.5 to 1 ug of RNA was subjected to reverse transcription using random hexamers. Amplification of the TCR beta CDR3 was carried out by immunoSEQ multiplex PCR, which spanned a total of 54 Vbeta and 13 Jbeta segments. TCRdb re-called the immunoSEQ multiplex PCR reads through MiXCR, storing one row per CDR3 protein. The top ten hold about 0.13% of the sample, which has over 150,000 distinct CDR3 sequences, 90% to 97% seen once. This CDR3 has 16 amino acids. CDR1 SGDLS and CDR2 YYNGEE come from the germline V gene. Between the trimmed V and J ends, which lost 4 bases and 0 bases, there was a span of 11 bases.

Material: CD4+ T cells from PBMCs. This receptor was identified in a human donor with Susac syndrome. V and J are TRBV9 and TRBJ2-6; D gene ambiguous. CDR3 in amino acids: CASSPLGVSGANVLTF. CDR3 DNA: TGTGCCAGCAGCCCCCTTGGGGTCTCTGGGGCCAACGTCCTGACTTTC.